The clone carrying this T cell receptor beta chain has a count of ten or more. Its antigen is not identified. Trimming stripped 6 bases from V and 4 bases from J, with 12 bases between. This CDR3 has 13 amino acids. The entry originates in a study of T cells after yellow fever vaccination. Overall study: Researchers used SMART-Seq v4 Ultra Low Input to prepare fractions that had low cell numbers. Study-wide points: On re-exposure, the response was weaker but peaked faster, at day 5 versus 15. Among primary-vaccination clones, most reappeared after the booster, at almost 98% for CD4 and more than 75% for CD8.

5'RACE template switching produced TCR cDNA carrying a universal primer site and UMIs. TCRdb independently ran MiXCR on the 5' RACE reads; one entry per CDR3 protein. Of 250,000 or so distinct CDR3 sequences detected, about 3.7% appear once; the ten largest clones hold over 15%. Sequences were derived from PBMCs, sampled 15 days after the yellow fever booster vaccination. The source of this sequence is a young man who received the YFV17D yellow fever vaccine. The chain is built from TRBV12-3 or TRBV12-4 and TRBJ1-1; a weak D match, TRBD1 (5 bases). CDR3 sequence: CASRFRESTEAFF. As DNA, the CDR3 is TGTGCCAGCAGGTTCAGGGAGAGCACTGAAGCTTTCTTT.